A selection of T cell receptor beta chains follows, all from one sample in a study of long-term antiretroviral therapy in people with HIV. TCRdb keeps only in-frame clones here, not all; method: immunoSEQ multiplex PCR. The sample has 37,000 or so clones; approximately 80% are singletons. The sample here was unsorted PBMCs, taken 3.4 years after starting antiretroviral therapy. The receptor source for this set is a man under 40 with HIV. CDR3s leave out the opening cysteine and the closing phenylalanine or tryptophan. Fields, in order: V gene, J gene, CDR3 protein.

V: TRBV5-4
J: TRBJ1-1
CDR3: ASSSPNRDLNTEAF

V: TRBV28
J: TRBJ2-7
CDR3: ASSPTRPYEQY

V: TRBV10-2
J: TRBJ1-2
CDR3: ASSDLGRTNGYT

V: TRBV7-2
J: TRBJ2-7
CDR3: ASSLGLWEGHEQY

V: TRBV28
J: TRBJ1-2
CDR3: ASSLLASPALGYT

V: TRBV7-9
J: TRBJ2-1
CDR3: ASSLIAGATYNEQF

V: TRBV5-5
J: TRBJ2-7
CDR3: ASSLGDDRSSYEQY

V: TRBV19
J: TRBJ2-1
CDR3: ASRPGDNEQF

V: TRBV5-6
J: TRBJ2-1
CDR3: ASSQGGRDEQF

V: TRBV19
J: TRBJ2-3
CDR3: ASTDNRGTDTQY

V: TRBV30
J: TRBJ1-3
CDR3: AWRWRSGNTIY

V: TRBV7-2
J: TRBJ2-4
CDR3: ASSLASGGGKNIQY

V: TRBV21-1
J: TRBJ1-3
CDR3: ASSKERRDTYSSNSGNTIY

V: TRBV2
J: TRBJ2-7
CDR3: ASRLGQSYEQY

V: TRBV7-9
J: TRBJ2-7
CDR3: ASSLFESYEQY

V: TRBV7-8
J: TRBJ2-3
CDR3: ASSFKLIGSTDTQY